These 30 T cell receptor beta chains were sequenced from one sample in a study of cytomegalovirus exposure and HLA in healthy donors listed by TCRdb under 2017. Receptors were amplified or captured by the immunoSEQ multiplex PCR assay. Entries here come from immuneACCESS through TCRdb and include only in-frame sequences with V and J called. Some clones fail to appear in such tables; in the studies checked, an unresolved V gene covers under half of the shortfall, and the cause of the remainder is unknown. The sample contains 200,000 to 250,000 clones, 65% to 85% of them found a single time. The top ten clones comprise over 12% of the sample. Sequences were obtained from PBMCs. The receptors shown here come from a woman aged 25-40 years in good health and CMV-seropositive.

The V and J genes are TRBV28 and TRBJ2-4, with D unresolved. The germline V gene encodes CDR1 MDHEN and CDR2 SYDVKM. V shed 6 bases and J shed 7 bases, with 19 bases lying between them. This CDR3 spans 15 amino acids. DNA of the CDR3: TGTGCCAGCAGCCGATTCCAGGCCGCGAGTAACATTCAGTACTTC. Protein: CASSRFQAASNIQYF.

This chain connects TRBV2 to TRBJ2-1, with no clear D. Per germline, CDR1 SNHLY and CDR2 FYNNEI. Trimming pared 3 bases from V and 4 bases from J, leaving 1 base between. This CDR3 is 11 amino acids long. The CDR3 spells CASSEYNEQFF. The CDR3 region has the DNA TGTGCCAGCAGTGAGTACAATGAGCAGTTCTTC.

V usage is TRBV27 and J usage is TRBJ2-4, with 10 bases lining up with TRBD2. The J segment lost 2 bases and the V segment lost 8 bases, leaving 6 bases of the junction unmatched. The CDR3 contains 15 residues. The germline V gene has CDR1 MNHEY and CDR2 SMNVEV (reference sequence). CDR3 coding DNA: TGTGCCAGCTCTGTAGCGGGAGGATCCAAAAACATTCAGTACTTC. It is translated as CASSVAGGSKNIQYF.

CDR3 region: CASSLVVGTENYGYTF. The DNA for the CDR3 is TGTGCCAGCAGCTTAGTGGTAGGGACAGAGAACTATGGCTACACCTTC. The genes are TRBV7-2 and TRBJ1-2; 7 nucleotides line up with TRBD1. V shed 1 base, J shed 2 bases, and the junction held 7 bases outside the gene matches. The CDR3 contains 16 residues. Germline CDR1 reads SGHTA; CDR2 reads FQGNSA.

This rearrangement joins TRBV2 to TRBJ1-2, with D maybe TRBD1 (5 bases). With 7 bases removed from V and 1 base from J, the gap between germline ends came to 7 bases. The CDR3 sequence is 12 residues long. Germline V gene lookup returns CDR1 SNHLY and CDR2 FYNNEI. Written as DNA, the CDR3 is TGTGCCAGCAAACAGGATAACTATGGCTACACCTTC. Protein: CASKQDNYGYTF.

The J gene is TRBJ2-5, the V gene TRBV4-1, with D perhaps TRBD2 (6 bases). V was cut by 0 bases and J by 0 bases, with 20 bases left in between. Germline V gene lookup returns CDR1 MGHRA and CDR2 YSYEKL. The CDR3 has 19 amino acids. The CDR3 sequence is CASSQDQRWTGVHQETQYF. CDR3 DNA sequence: TGCGCCAGCAGCCAAGATCAGCGCTGGACGGGGGTTCACCAAGAGACCCAGTACTTC.

This rearrangement joins TRBV27 to TRBJ1-5, with D maybe TRBD1 (5 bases). V was shortened by 5 bases and J by 6 bases, with 14 bases between the two germline ends. This CDR3 spans 14 amino acids. Germline V CDR1 and CDR2: MNHEY, SMNVEV (reference sequence). The CDR3 DNA sequence: TGTGCCAGCAGTAACGGGGGTATCGGTCAGCCCCAGCATTTT. This gives the protein CASSNGGIGQPQHF.

The V call is TRBV12-5, the J call TRBJ1-2, with D uncertain. Germline lookup yields CDR1 LGHNT and CDR2 FRNRAP. Trimming shortened V by 0 bases and J by 6 bases, and 20 bases separated the two germline ends. The CDR3 consists of 17 residues. The CDR3, as DNA: TGTGCTAGTGGTTTGGTACTTGGAGTACGGAACCTCCATGGCTACACCTTC. It encodes CASGLVLGVRNLHGYTF.

The chain is built from TRBV5-6 and TRBJ1-3; D remains unclear. V was cut by 9 bases and J by 4 bases, with 17 bases left in between. Germline V gives CDR1 SGHDT, CDR2 YYEEEE. The CDR3 consists of 14 residues. The CDR3 nucleotides are TGTGCCACACGGGAGATCGGGCAGGGAAACACCATATATTTT. Its translation: CATREIGQGNTIYF.

Only one count was recorded for this clone. The CDR3 is CASSVGTSFSTEQFF. In DNA, the CDR3 is TGTGCCAGCAGCGTAGGGACTAGTTTTTCGACTGAGCAGTTCTTC. V is TRBV9 and J is TRBJ2-1; TRBD2 agrees at 7 bases. After removal of 0 bases from V and 9 bases from J, the junction contained 9 bases not matched to a gene. CDR1 is SGDLS, CDR2 YYNGEE, per germline. CDR3 length: 15 residues.

The chain links TRBV7-9 to TRBJ1-5, with TRBD1 matching over 8 bases. The germline V gene has CDR1 SEHNR and CDR2 FQNEAQ (reference sequence). The CDR3 has 16 amino acids. J gave up 7 bases and V 1 base, and 9 bases lay outside the gene matches. This CDR3 is CASSLGTGNPLQPQHF. For the CDR3, the DNA is TGTGCCAGCAGCTTAGGGACAGGGAACCCCTTACAGCCCCAGCATTTT.

This clone showed up just once. The chain recombines TRBV4-1 with TRBJ1-5; weak D call: TRBD1 (6 bases). Germline V gives CDR1 MGHRA, CDR2 YSYEKL. There are 13 residues in the CDR3. V lost 4 bases and J lost 8, with 12 bases in between. The CDR3 spells CASSLLRGEPQHF. DNA for the CDR3: TGCGCCAGCAGCCTCTTGAGGGGGGAGCCCCAGCATTTT.

This clone showed up just once. The chain recombines TRBV9 with TRBJ1-1; no clear D gene. In germline, CDR1 is SGDLS, CDR2 YYNGEE. This CDR3 spans 13 amino acids. V was shortened by 0 bases and J by 6 bases, with 9 bases between the two germline ends. The CDR3: CASSVALAAEAFF. Written as DNA, the CDR3 is TGTGCCAGCAGCGTAGCTTTGGCGGCTGAAGCTTTCTTT.

This clone has just a few counts. This chain joins TRBV7-9 and TRBJ1-1, with D unclear. Trimming removed 2 bases at V and 2 bases at J, with 6 bases between. The CDR3 is made up of 13 amino acids. Germline assignment: CDR1 SEHNR and CDR2 FQNEAQ (reference sequence). As DNA, the CDR3 is TGTGCCAGCAGCTTACAGCTTAACACTGAAGCTTTCTTT. Protein sequence: CASSLQLNTEAFF.

The gene calls are TRBV7-3 and TRBJ1-2; 9 nucleotides agree with TRBD1. This CDR3 contains 15 residues. With V trimmed by 5 bases and J by 6 bases, 10 bases remained unmatched. The germline V gene has CDR1 SGHTA and CDR2 FQGTGA. CDR3 loop: CASSHTGTGKDGYTF. For the CDR3, the DNA is TGTGCCAGCAGCCACACCGGGACAGGGAAGGATGGCTACACCTTC.

V and J are TRBV19 and TRBJ2-7; D not certain. CDR1 is LNHDA and CDR2 is SQIVND in the germline V gene (reference sequence). Trimming removed 1 base from V and 2 bases from J, with 6 bases in between. CDR3 length equals 13 residues. The CDR3 is CASSIGATYEQYF. The CDR3 DNA sequence: TGTGCCAGTAGTATAGGGGCGACCTACGAGCAGTACTTC.

The chain combines TRBV4-1 with TRBJ2-7; D is tentatively TRBD1 or TRBD2 (5 bases each). CDR1 and CDR2 (germline): MGHRA, YSYEKL. The CDR3 consists of 15 residues. V gave up 2 bases and J gave up 3 bases, with 14 bases separating them. The CDR3: CASSQRWVGRYEQYF. In DNA form, the CDR3 reads TGCGCCAGCAGCCAAAGATGGGTGGGACGCTACGAGCAGTACTTC.

This rearrangement joins TRBV28 to TRBJ2-5, with D perhaps given as TRBD1 or TRBD2 (5 bases each). The V end lost 4 bases, the J end lost 5 bases, and 8 bases lay between the germline ends. The CDR3 sequence is 12 residues long. The germline CDR1 and CDR2 sequences are MDHEN and SYDVKM. CDR3 in DNA: TGTGCCAGCAGTTACGGGGACGAGACCCAGTACTTC. It is translated as CASSYGDETQYF. The whole variable domain, filled in from reference TRBV28 and TRBJ2-5, reads DVKVTQSSRYLVKRTGEKVFLECVQDMDHENMFWYRQDPGLGLRLIYFSYDVKMKEKGDIPEGYSVSREKKERFSLILESASTNQTSMYLCASSYGDETQYFGPGTRLLVL.

The chain recombines TRBV29-1 with TRBJ2-7; 11 nucleotides agree with TRBD2. Germline CDR1 SQVTM, CDR2 ANQGSEA. The CDR3 has 15 residues. The ends lost 6 bases at V and 0 bases at J; junction bases unmatched: 7. The CDR3 region has the DNA TGCAGCGTGAAAAGACTAGCGGGGACCTCCTACGAGCAGTACTTC. Its protein is CSVKRLAGTSYEQYF.

This clone has just one count. This rearrangement joins TRBV4-3 to TRBJ2-3, with 8 bases aligning to TRBD2. Germline V gene lookup returns CDR1 LGHNA and CDR2 YSLEER. V lost 0 bases to trimming and J lost 3 bases; unmatched junction nucleotides: 14. CDR3 length: 19 amino acids. DNA of the CDR3: TGCGCCAGCAGCCAAGATCCCCCCGGGAGGGCCGGATCAACAGATACGCAGTATTTT. Its protein product is CASSQDPPGRAGSTDTQYF.

This clone has a single count. The chain couples TRBV28 to TRBJ2-7; D call uncertain. Trimming removed 4 bases from V and 1 base from J, with 14 bases in between. CDR3 size: 15 residues. The germline V gene has CDR1 MDHEN and CDR2 SYDVKM. CDR3 residues: CASSSPFSRSYEQYF. DNA for the CDR3: TGTGCCAGCAGTTCCCCCTTCAGCAGATCCTACGAGCAGTACTTC.

V usage is TRBV7-2 and J usage is TRBJ1-3; TRBD1 matches 7 bases. The length of the CDR3 is 15 residues. After removal of 4 bases from V and 4 bases from J, the junction contained 7 bases not matched to a gene. Germline CDR1 is SGHTA and CDR2 is FQGNSA. In nucleotides, the CDR3 is TGTGCCAGCAGCTCCAGACAGGGCCCCGGAAACACCATATATTTT. It encodes CASSSRQGPGNTIYF.

V is TRBV4-1 and J is TRBJ2-7, with a tentative D call TRBD1 (6 bases). Germline V gives CDR1 MGHRA, CDR2 YSYEKL. This CDR3 region has 15 residues. Trimming removed 2 bases from V and 2 bases from J, with 13 bases in between. The CDR3 coding sequence is TGCGCCAGCAGCCAACCCCGGGACAATCCCTACGAGCAGTACTTC. Its translation is CASSQPRDNPYEQYF.

The chain joins TRBV5-1 to TRBJ2-7; 7 bases line up with TRBD1. The V segment lost 5 bases and the J segment 3 bases; nucleotides outside the gene matches: 14. The germline V gene encodes CDR1 SGHRS and CDR2 YFSETQ. This CDR3 region has 16 residues. CDR3 bases: TGCGCCAGCAGTAAACAGGGGAACCCACTCCGCTACGAGCAGTACTTC. Its protein is CASSKQGNPLRYEQYF.

V usage is TRBV9 and J usage is TRBJ2-7; TRBD1 is a possible D gene (5 bases). Germline lookup yields CDR1 SGDLS and CDR2 YYNGEE. CDR3 length: 15 amino acids. Trimming stripped 3 bases from V and 1 base from J, with 14 bases between. The CDR3 spells CASSAYGASSYEQYF. The CDR3 coding sequence is TGTGCCAGCAGCGCATATGGGGCGAGTTCCTACGAGCAGTACTTC.

This chain joins TRBV9 and TRBJ1-4; D is ambiguous. This CDR3 contains 15 residues. The V and J ends lost 5 bases and 6 bases respectively, with 17 bases between them. CDR1 is SGDLS and CDR2 is YYNGEE in the germline V gene. The CDR3 loop is CASSITASPYEKLFF. The CDR3 DNA sequence: TGTGCCAGCAGTATTACCGCTTCTCCCTATGAAAAACTGTTTTTT.

This clone was seen once. The rearrangement links TRBV27 to TRBJ2-3; 7 bases align to TRBD1. Trimming cost V 5 bases and J 2 bases; bases outside gene matches: 7. CDR1 and CDR2 (germline): MNHEY, SMNVEV (reference sequence). The CDR3 is made up of 15 amino acids. The CDR3 DNA follows: TGTGCCAGCAGTCGACCGGGACAGTCCACAGATACGCAGTATTTT. Translating gives CASSRPGQSTDTQYF.

About this clone: An end of the junction differs from the germline gene, which may be a read error. This sequence joins TRBV28 and TRBJ1-5; D might be TRBD1 (5 bases). Germline assignment: CDR1 MDHEN and CDR2 SYDVKM. There are 13 residues in the CDR3. The CDR3 nucleotides are TGTGCCAGTGGGACTTTCAGCAAGCAGCCCCAGCATTTT. Its translation is CASGTFSKQPQHF. Using reference TRBV28 and TRBJ1-5 for the parts outside the CDR3, the full variable domain is DVKVTQSSRYLVKRTGEKVFLECVQDMDHENMFWYRQDPGLGLRLIYFSYDVKMKEKGDIPEGYSVSREKKERFSLILESASTNQTSMYLCASGTFSKQPQHFGDGTRLSIL.

The CDR3 coding sequence is TGTGCCAGCAATGCAGGACGTCGCTCCTACAATGAGCAGTTCTTC. It codes for CASNAGRRSYNEQFF. J is TRBJ2-1 and V is TRBV28; D call uncertain. Per germline, CDR1 MDHEN and CDR2 SYDVKM. The CDR3 has 15 residues. The ends were cut back, 7 bases at V and 0 bases at J, with 13 bases in the middle. The whole variable domain, remainder taken from reference TRBV28 and TRBJ2-1, is DVKVTQSSRYLVKRTGEKVFLECVQDMDHENMFWYRQDPGLGLRLIYFSYDVKMKEKGDIPEGYSVSREKKERFSLILESASTNQTSMYLCASNAGRRSYNEQFFGPGTRLTVL.

V gene TRBV27 combines with J gene TRBJ2-7, with 9 bases lining up with TRBD2. The CDR3 has 14 amino acids. CDR1 MNHEY and CDR2 SMNVEV come from the germline V gene (reference sequence). V trimming: 4 bases; J trimming: 2 bases; junction bases outside the gene matches: 3. This chain's CDR3 is CASSSREGPYEQYF. The CDR3 coding sequence is TGTGCCAGCAGTTCGCGGGAGGGCCCCTACGAGCAGTACTTC.